This T cell receptor beta chain was captured in a study of early T cells in non-severe SARS-CoV-2 infection. TCRdb reanalysed the 5' RACE reads using MiXCR and keeps one entry per CDR3 protein. The sample has 87,000 or so distinct CDR3 sequences; approximately 15% are singletons. This clonotype was picked up many times. The V end was cut by 8 bases, the J end by 7 bases, with 12 bases between. The CDR3 loop spans 12 amino acids. The TCR originated in an adult who was a healthcare worker with PCR-confirmed SARS-CoV-2 infection or an uninfected control (not recorded which). The chain combines TRBV12-3 or TRBV12-4 with TRBJ1-3; D may be TRBD1 (5 bases). Source material: whole blood. DNA of the CDR3: TGTGCCAGCGATAAAGGGACCAACACCATATATTTT. As protein: CASDKGTNTIYF.